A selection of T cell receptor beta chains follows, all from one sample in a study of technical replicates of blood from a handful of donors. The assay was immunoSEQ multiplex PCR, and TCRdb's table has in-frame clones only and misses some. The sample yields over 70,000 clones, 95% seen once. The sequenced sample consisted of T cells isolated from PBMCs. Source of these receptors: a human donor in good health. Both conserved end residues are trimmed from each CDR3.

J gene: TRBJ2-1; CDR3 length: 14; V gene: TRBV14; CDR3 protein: ASSPLSGRSYNEQF
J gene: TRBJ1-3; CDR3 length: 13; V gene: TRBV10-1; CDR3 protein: ASSADRARGNTIY
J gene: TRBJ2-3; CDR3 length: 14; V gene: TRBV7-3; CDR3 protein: ASSPGTSGNTDTQY
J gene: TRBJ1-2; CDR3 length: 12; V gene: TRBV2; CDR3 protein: ASSEQGINYGYT
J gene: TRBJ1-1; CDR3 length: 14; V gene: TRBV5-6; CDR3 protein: ASSSGTGVVNTEAF
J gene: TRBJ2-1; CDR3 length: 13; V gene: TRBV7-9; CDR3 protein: AGVVAGGPKVEQF
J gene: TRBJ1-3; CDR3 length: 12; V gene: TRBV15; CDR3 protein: ATSLDSPGNTIY
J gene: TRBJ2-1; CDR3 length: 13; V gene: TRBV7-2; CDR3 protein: ASSLAAGAYNEQF
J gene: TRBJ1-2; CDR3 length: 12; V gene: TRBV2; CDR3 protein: ASKETGVLNGYT
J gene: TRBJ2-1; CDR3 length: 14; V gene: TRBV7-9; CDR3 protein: ASSLSSGRAYNEQF
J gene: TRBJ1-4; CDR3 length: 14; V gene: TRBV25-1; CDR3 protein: ASSEWRGPSVEKLF
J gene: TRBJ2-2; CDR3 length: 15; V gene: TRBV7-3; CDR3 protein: ASSLLPEQLPTGELF
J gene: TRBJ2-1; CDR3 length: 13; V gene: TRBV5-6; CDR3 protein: ASSLVVTVYNEQF
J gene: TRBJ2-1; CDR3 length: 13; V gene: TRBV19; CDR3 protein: ASSIGGGGYNEQF
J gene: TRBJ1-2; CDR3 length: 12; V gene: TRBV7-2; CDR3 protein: ASSFRGGAYGYT
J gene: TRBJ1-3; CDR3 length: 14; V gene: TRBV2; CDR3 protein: ASAPQGGHSGNTIY
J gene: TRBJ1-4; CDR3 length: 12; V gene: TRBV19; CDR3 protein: ASSIRGVGEKLF
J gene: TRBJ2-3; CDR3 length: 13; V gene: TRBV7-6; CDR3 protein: ASSLEGRGVDTQY
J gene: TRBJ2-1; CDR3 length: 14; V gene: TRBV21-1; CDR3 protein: ASSTIAGGLDNEQF
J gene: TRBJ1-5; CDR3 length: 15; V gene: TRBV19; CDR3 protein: ASSIRSLDRGIQPQH
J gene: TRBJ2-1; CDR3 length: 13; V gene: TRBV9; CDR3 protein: ASSVVGLARDEQF
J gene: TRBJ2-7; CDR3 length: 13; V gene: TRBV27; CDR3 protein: ASSPHPAGEHEQY
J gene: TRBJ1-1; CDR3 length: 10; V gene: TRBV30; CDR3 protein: AWSSVNTEAF
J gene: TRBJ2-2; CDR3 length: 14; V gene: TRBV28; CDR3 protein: ASSFARWGDDGELF
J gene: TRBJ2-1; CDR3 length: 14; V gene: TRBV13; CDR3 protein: ASSTPLAGGVHEQF
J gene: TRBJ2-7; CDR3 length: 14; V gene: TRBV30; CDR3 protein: AWSVLWGQGGGEQY
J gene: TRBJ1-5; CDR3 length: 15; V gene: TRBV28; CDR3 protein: ASSLGGLGQGNQPQH
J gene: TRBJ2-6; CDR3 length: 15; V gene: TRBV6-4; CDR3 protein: ASSDSSSGTGANVLT
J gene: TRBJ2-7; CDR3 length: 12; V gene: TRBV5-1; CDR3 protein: ASSMTGGSYEQY
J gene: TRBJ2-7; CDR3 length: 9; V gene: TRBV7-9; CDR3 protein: ASSSGGRLF
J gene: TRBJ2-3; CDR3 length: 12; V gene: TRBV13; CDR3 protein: ASGQGGGTDTQY
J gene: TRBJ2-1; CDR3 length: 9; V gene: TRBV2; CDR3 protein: ASSEVRGTF
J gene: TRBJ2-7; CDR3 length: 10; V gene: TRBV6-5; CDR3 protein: ASGDSTYEQY
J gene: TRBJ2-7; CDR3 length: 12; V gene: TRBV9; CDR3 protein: ASSAGTQPNEQY
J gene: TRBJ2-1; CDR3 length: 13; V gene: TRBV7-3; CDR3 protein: ASSPLAGAGNEQF
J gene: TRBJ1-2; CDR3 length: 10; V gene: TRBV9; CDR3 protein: ASSVGRDGYT
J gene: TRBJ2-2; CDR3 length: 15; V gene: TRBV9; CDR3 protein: ASSVTGWGGNTGELF
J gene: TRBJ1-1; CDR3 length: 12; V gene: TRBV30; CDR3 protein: AWSVPWGHTEAF
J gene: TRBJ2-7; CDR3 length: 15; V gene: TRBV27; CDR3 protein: ASSLAGRTVIPYEQY
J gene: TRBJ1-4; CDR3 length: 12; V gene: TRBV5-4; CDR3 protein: ASSLGGVFEKLF
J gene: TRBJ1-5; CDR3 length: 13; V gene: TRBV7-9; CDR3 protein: ASSLGGQGGQPQH
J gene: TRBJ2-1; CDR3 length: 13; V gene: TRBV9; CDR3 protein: ASSVGASGSNEQF
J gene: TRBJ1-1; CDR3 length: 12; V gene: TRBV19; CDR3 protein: ASSIDLEEGGAF
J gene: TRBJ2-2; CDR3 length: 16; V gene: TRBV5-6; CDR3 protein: ASSFTLAGTPDTGELF
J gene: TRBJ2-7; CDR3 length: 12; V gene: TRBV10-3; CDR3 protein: AISLGQGVGEQY
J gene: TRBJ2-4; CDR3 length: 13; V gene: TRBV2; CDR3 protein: ASSEVSQTKNIQY
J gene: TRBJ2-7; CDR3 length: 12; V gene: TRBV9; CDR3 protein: ASSAGGGRYEQY
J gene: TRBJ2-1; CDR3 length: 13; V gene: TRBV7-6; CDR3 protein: ASSLAELAGDLSF
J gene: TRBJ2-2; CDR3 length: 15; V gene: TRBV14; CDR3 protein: ASSQDHGIGLSGELF
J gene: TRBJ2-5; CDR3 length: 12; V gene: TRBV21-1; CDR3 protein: ASRDRDDQETQY
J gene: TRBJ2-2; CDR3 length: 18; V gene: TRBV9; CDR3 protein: ASSVPTSGSRSSNTGELF
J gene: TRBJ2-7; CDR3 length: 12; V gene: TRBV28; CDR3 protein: ASSPGQGVSEQY
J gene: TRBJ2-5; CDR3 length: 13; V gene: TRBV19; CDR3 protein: ASSSVPGPQETQY
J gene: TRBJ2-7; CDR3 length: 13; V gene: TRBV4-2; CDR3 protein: ASSQADTGRWEQY
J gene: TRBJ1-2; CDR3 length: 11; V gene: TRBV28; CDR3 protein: ASSPDRNYGYT
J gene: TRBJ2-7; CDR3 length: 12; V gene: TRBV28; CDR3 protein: ASSRLAGVYEQY
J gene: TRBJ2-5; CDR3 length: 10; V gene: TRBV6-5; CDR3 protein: ASSRRGETQY
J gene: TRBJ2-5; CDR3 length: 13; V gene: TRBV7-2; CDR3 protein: ASRLGTGGQETQY